Detailed here is one T cell receptor (beta chain). What it binds is not known. TCR beta libraries were built with iRepertoire HTBI primers and Arm-PCR of CDR3 regions. One entry per CDR3 protein, called by TCRdb with MiXCR from the multiplex PCR reads. The profile shows more than 300,000 distinct CDR3 sequences, 12% of them singletons. Noted time point: newly diagnosed GD, antithyroid drugs for less than 3 months. The TCR library was prepared using RNA isolated from PBMCs. Germline V gene data show CDR1 as ENHRY and CDR2 as SYGVKD. V was clipped by 7 bases and J by 0 bases, with 9 bases between them. This CDR3 has 13 amino acids. The sample belongs to a study of regulatory T cells in long-lasting Graves disease. Study-wide results and caveats: TRBV28 was favored in persistent disease, as were TRBJ1-2 and TRBJ2-5. Persistent-disease Graves' patients showed less TCR diversity than new cases.

These data also featured in a second study, about T cells in Graves' hyperthyroidism and ophthalmopathy.

The V gene is TRBV10-3, the J gene TRBJ1-1, with D possibly TRBD1 on 5 matching bases. The source of this sequence is a woman aged 18-30 years with Graves disease. The specimen comprised peripheral blood mononuclear cells (PBMCs), sampled at new diagnosis, from a patient treated with antithyroid drugs. The CDR3 sequence: CAIKGRVNTEAFF. CDR3 nucleotide sequence: TGTGCCATCAAGGGACGGGTGAACACTGAAGCTTTCTTT.